This T cell receptor (beta chain) was obtained from a study (dated by TCRdb to between 2021 and 2022). Broader findings and caveats from the paper: According to the authors, more investigation is needed, including longitudinal sampling and evaluation of a control group.

PBMCs were isolated from peripheral blood, and TCR beta sequencing was performed on genomic DNA from unsorted PBMCs. V is cut back by 4 bases and J by 0 bases, with 4 bases in the junction unmatched. Spanning cysteine to phenylalanine, the CDR3 consists of 18 amino acids. This entry keeps only the CDR3 DNA: 54 bases, framed from base 1. The germline V gene supplies CDR1 LGHNA and CDR2 YSLEER. Survey-level sequencing on the immunoSEQ platform was used to profile TCR beta chain repertoires. Per the source publication's procedure: CDR3 amino acid length spectratypes and V-J pairing frequencies were compared, and repertoire diversity was measured with the inverse Simpson index. To annotate clonotypes specific to SARS-CoV-2, CMV, influenza A and EBV, TCR beta CDR3 sequences were compared against VDJdb. The immuneACCESS repertoire file appears here via TCRdb, limited to in-frame rearrangements. These files lack a portion of the clones; in checked studies, under half of the deficit traces to unresolved V genes, and the cause of the others is not known. V and J calls and clone size are copied from that table; D and trimming were computed from the DNA. Across this sample there are some 48,000 clones, with approximately 95% seen only once. The top ten hold approximately 11% of the sample.

A word on this clone: Which antigen it targets is not known. There are no base qualities to consult, and no much larger clone falls within one base.

The clonotype comes from a man aged 35-49 years with rheumatoid arthritis. The sample was PBMCs. The rearranged chain carries TRBV4-3 and TRBJ2-3; 16 central nucleotides agree with TRBD2. The DNA sequence is TGCGCCAGCAGCCCAGGGACTAGCGGGAGGGGGAGCACAGATACGCAGTATTTT. The resulting protein is CASSPGTSGRGSTDTQYF.